The entry below gives a single TCR beta chain sequence along with its context. Its antigen is not known. The CDR3 has 15 residues. In germline, CDR1 is LGHDT, CDR2 YNNKEL (reference sequence). The trim removed 8 bases at V and 1 base at J, leaving 6 bases unmatched. The source of the sample is a study of molecular identifiers for immune sequencing clone quantification. General study results and limits: Reportedly, one cell's Jurkat TCR RNA was detected within 1,100,000 naive CD8 cells.

TCRdb used MiXCR to reprocess the PCR reads, holding one entry per CDR3 protein. The table lists about 640,000 distinct CDR3 sequences, just under 20% of them singletons. This sequence joins TRBV3-1 and TRBJ1-3; 9 bases match TRBD1. The clonotype was recovered from a human donor in good health. Some libraries in this study had Jurkat cell RNA spiked in. Sequencing was performed on naive CD8+ T cells from blood, with Jurkat cell RNA spiked in. Subset: FACS-sorted CD8+CD4-CCR7+CD45RA+ naive T cells. The CDR3 DNA follows: TGTGCCAGCTGCGGACAGGGGAGTTCTGGAAACACCATATATTTT. It yields the protein CASCGQGSSGNTIYF. The full variable domain, with the rest looked up from reference TRBV3-1 and TRBJ1-3, is DTAVSQTPKYLVTQMGNDKSIKCEQNLGHDTMYWYKQDSKKFLKIMFSYNNKELIINETVPNRFSPKSPDKAHLNLHINSLELGDSAVYFCASCGQGSSGNTIYFGEGSWLTVV.